Below, 18 T cell receptor beta chains from the same sample are listed, as sequenced in a study of kidney transplant recipient with SARS-CoV-2 infection. TCRdb independently ran MiXCR on the reads; one entry per CDR3 protein. The sample lists 200,000 to 300,000 distinct CDR3 sequences, about 30% seen once, with roughly 7% in the top ten. This sample comprised a blood sample, obtained at baseline and on day 111 from a kidney transplant recipient. These TCRs come from a male patient in his thirties who had COVID-19 and was a kidney transplant recipient. Among the T cells, some may be from the graft donor.

In this sample, this clonotype turned up many times. The chain combines TRBV18 with TRBJ1-6, with D hard to call. V was pared by 4 bases and J by 7 bases, with 14 bases between. The CDR3 runs 15 residues. Germline CDR1 reads KGHSH; CDR2 reads LQKENI. The CDR3 sequence is CASSLASDWNSPLHF. The CDR3 region has the DNA TGTGCCAGCTCACTGGCTTCTGACTGGAATTCACCCCTCCACTTT.

This clonotype showed up just a few times. J is TRBJ2-3 and V is TRBV5-6; a possible D gene is TRBD1 (5 bases). The CDR3 has 12 residues. Germline lookup yields CDR1 SGHDT and CDR2 YYEEEE. V was trimmed by 4 bases and J by 14 bases, leaving 17 bases between them. The CDR3 protein is CASSQGFPPPYF. The CDR3 DNA reads as TGTGCCAGCAGCCAGGGATTTCCTCCGCCGTATTTT.

This clonotype was observed at least ten times. The gene calls are TRBV6-5 and TRBJ2-5; D may match TRBD1 or TRBD2 (5 bases each). From germline, CDR1 is MNHEY and CDR2 SVGAGI. V was trimmed by 7 bases and J by 5 bases, leaving 17 bases between them. The length of the CDR3 is 14 residues. The DNA of the CDR3 is TGTGCCAGCATGTTACACGGGGCAATGGAGACCCAGTACTTC. This sequence encodes CASMLHGAMETQYF.

Remarks on this clonotype: A much larger clone differs from this one at a single base, so this may be a read error. Lacking the conserved final phenylalanine or tryptophan, this CDR3 likely reflects a read error. This rearrangement joins TRBV30 to TRBJ1-2, with D hard to call. Trimming shortened V by 5 bases and J by 4 bases, and 23 bases separated the two germline ends. Germline loops: CDR1 GTSNPN, CDR2 SVGIG (reference sequence). This CDR3 spans 16 amino acids. In DNA, the CDR3 is TGTGCCTGGCAAAATATGCGTTATAGAAAGACCTATGGCTACACCCTC. This codes for CAWQNMRYRKTYGYTL.

This clonotype was detected ten times or more. The chain has TRBV7-6 and TRBJ1-2; no firm D call. Germline CDR1 is SGHVS and CDR2 is FNYEAQ. This CDR3 is 17 amino acids long. The V gene lost 5 bases and the J gene lost 4 bases, with 23 bases spanning the gap. The CDR3 coding sequence is TGTGCCAGCAGCGGCCCGGCTGAATCTCGAAAGACCTATGGCTACACCTTC. Its translation is CASSGPAESRKTYGYTF.

This clonotype has a handful of counts. The chain is built from TRBV4-3 and TRBJ2-1; D not certain. The CDR3 runs to 14 residues. V lost 0 bases and J 5 bases, leaving 8 bases between the germline ends. Germline V gene lookup returns CDR1 LGHNA and CDR2 YSLEER. The CDR3 loop is CASSQDGWNNEQFF. CDR3 nucleotides: TGCGCCAGCAGCCAAGATGGCTGGAACAATGAGCAGTTCTTC.

This clonotype was seen many times. V and J are TRBV16 and TRBJ1-2, with D uncertain. This CDR3 comprises 17 residues. The germline V gene has CDR1 KGHSY and CDR2 FQNENV. V was cut by 5 bases and J by 4 bases, with 23 bases left in between. CDR3 loop: CASSYAGVVRKTYGYTF. The CDR3 DNA follows: TGTGCCAGCAGCTATGCCGGGGTCGTTAGAAAGACCTATGGCTACACCTTC.

Notes on this clonotype: A read error may explain this, as a much larger clone is one base away. V usage is TRBV20-1 and J usage is TRBJ2-7, with TRBD1 matching 8 bases. The CDR3 consists of 12 residues. The germline gives CDR1 DFQATT, CDR2 SNEGSKA (reference sequence). CDR3 region: CGATDRADEQYF. The DNA for the CDR3 is TGCGGTGCAACGGACAGGGCCGACGAGCAGTACTTC.

The chain recombines TRBV6-4 with TRBJ2-3; D might be TRBD2 (5 bases). Trimming took 6 bases from V and 0 from J, leaving 7 bases between them. Germline V gene lookup returns CDR1 MRHNA and CDR2 SNTAGT. The CDR3 covers 13 residues. CDR3 bases: TGTGCCAGCAGCGGGATGAGCACAGATACGCAGTATTTT. Translated, it gives CASSGMSTDTQYF.

This clonotype was observed at least ten times. CDR3 sequence: CASNLGRDGGELYNEQFF. CDR3 in DNA: TGTGCCAGCAATCTAGGGCGGGACGGGGGGGAGCTTTACAATGAGCAGTTCTTC. The chain joins TRBV11-2 to TRBJ2-1, with 8 positions matching TRBD2. The V gene end was trimmed by 7 bases and the J gene end by 4 bases; junction bases not matched to a gene: 18. Germline V gives CDR1 SGHAT, CDR2 FQNNGV. CDR3 length: 18 residues.

The table lists this clonotype with many counts. The J gene is TRBJ2-7, the V gene TRBV10-3; TRBD2 matches 9 bases. This CDR3 has 15 amino acids. Unmatched junction bases numbered 14, after V lost 11 bases and J lost 3 bases. Germline V gene lookup returns CDR1 ENHRY and CDR2 SYGVKD. The CDR3 is CAPQAGGQLIYEQYF. The CDR3 DNA is TGTGCCCCGCAGGCGGGAGGGCAACTAATCTACGAGCAGTACTTC.

This clonotype was seen many times. The rearrangement uses TRBV8-2 and TRBJ1-2. TRBV8-2 is a known pseudogene. The CDR3 spans 16 residues. CDR3 loop: CGSPCCDSRKTYGYTF. DNA of the CDR3: TGTGGCAGTCCATGTTGTGATAGCCGAAAGACCTATGGCTACACCTTC.

About this clonotype: A single base separates this from a much larger clone, so it may be a read error. This chain links TRBV15 with TRBJ1-2; no reliable D call. Germline loops: CDR1 LNHNV, CDR2 YYDKDF (reference sequence). This CDR3 has 17 residues. V lost 4 bases to trimming and J lost 4 bases, with 22 bases between them. This CDR3 is CATSIDGRCGETYGYTF. DNA of the CDR3: TGTGCCACCAGCATTGATGGAAGGTGTGGAGAGACCTATGGCTACACCTTC.

This clonotype has just a few counts. This chain connects TRBV5-6 to TRBJ2-7, with D hard to call. Germline CDR1 and CDR2: SGHDT and YYEEEE. The CDR3 spans 15 residues. With 0 bases removed from V and 0 bases from J, the gap between germline ends came to 10 bases. The CDR3 DNA is TGTGCCAGCAGCTTGGAGGCCTACCCCTCCTACGAGCAGTACTTC. This translates into CASSLEAYPSYEQYF.

This clonotype appeared many times. V usage is TRBV11-3 and J usage is TRBJ2-7; the match to TRBD1 covers 7 bases. Germline V gene data show CDR1 as SGHNT and CDR2 as YENEEA. With V trimmed by 2 bases and J by 2 bases, 3 bases remained unmatched. CDR3 length equals 14 residues. CDR3 in amino acids: CASSLQGETYEQYF. CDR3 nucleotide sequence: TGTGCCAGCAGCTTACAGGGGGAGACCTACGAGCAGTACTTC.

The V and J genes are TRBV5-1 and TRBJ1-2; no reliable D call. Germline CDR1 and CDR2: SGHRS and YFSETQ. V was trimmed by 6 bases and J by 4 bases, leaving 22 bases between them. The CDR3 spans 16 residues. For the CDR3, the DNA is TGCGCCAGCAAGCGTATATCGGTTCGAAAGACCTATGGCTACACCTTC. Amino acid sequence: CASKRISVRKTYGYTF.

This clonotype was detected ten times or more. CDR3 DNA sequence: TGTGCCAGCAGCCAAGCCGCTAGCGGAACCTACGAGCAGTACTTC. Translated, it gives CASSQAASGTYEQYF. V and J are TRBV4-2 and TRBJ2-7; 7 nucleotides agree with TRBD2. CDR3 length equals 15 residues. With V trimmed by 1 base and J by 2 bases, 5 bases remained unmatched. Germline CDR1 and CDR2: LGHNA and YNFKEQ.

This clonotype was counted at least ten times. The chain uses TRBV2 and TRBJ2-6, with D unresolved. Germline-derived CDR1 and CDR2 are SNHLY and FYNNEI. CDR3 length: 19 amino acids. V dropped 4 bases and J dropped 0 bases, with 19 bases sitting between them. The CDR3 reads CASSGMVLGLDSGANVLTF. The CDR3 DNA reads as TGTGCCAGCAGTGGAATGGTGTTAGGGTTGGACTCTGGGGCCAACGTCCTGACTTTC.